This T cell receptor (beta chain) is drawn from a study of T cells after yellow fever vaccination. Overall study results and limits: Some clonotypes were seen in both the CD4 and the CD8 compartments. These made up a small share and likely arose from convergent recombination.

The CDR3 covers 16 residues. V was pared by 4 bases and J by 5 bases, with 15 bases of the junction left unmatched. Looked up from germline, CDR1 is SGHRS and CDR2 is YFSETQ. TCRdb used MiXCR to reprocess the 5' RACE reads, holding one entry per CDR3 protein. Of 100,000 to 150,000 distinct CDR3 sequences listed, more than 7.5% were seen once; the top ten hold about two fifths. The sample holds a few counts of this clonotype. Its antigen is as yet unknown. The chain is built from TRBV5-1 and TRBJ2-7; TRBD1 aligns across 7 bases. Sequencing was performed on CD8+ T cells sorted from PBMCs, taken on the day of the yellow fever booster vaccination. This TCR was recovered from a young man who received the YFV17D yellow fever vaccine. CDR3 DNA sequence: TGCGCCAGCAGCCCACGAACAGGGGCGTCGTACGACGAGCAGTACGTC. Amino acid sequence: CASSPRTGASYDEQYV.